This T cell receptor (beta chain) was recovered during a study of technical replicates of blood from several donors. Here immunoSEQ multiplex PCR was the method, and the copy in TCRdb shows in-frame clones only, minus some. The sample records 55,000 to 60,000 clones, 93% being singletons. Germline V gene sequence: CDR1 MGHRA, CDR2 YSYEKL. Trimming cost V 0 bases and J 8 bases, with 13 bases left between them. The CDR3 runs to 14 residues. The chain has TRBV4-1 and TRBJ1-1; weak D call: TRBD1 (5 bases). Material: PBMCs. The receptor was isolated from a human donor in good health. Some clones in this sample may be carry-over from other donors' samples. Written as DNA, the CDR3 is TGCGCCAGCAGCCAAGATCGCGGGGACGAGGAAGCTTTCTTT. Encoded protein: CASSQDRGDEEAFF.